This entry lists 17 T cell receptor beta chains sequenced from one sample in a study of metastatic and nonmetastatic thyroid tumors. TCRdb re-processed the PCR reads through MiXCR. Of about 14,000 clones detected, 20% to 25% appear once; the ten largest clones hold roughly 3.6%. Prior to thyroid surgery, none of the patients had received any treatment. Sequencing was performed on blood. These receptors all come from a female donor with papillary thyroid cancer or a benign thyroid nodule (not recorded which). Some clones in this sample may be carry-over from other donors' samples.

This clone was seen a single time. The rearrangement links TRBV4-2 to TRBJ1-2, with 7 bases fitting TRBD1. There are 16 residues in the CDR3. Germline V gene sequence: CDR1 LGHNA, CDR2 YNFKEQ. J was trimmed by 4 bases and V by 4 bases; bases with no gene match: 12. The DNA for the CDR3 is TGTGCCAGCAGCCTGTTTCCGGGACAGAAAATCTATGGCTACACCTTC. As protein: CASSLFPGQKIYGYTF.

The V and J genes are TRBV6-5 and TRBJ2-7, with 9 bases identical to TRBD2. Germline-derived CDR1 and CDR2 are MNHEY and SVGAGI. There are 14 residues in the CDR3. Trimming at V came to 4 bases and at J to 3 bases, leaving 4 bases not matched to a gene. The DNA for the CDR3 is TGTGCCAGCAGTTCTCCGACTAGCGGCTACGAGCAGTACTTC. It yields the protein CASSSPTSGYEQYF.

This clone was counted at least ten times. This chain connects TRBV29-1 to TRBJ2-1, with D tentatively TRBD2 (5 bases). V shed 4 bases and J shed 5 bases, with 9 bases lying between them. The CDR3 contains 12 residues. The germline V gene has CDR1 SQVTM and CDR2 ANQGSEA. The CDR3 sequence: CSVVTGDNEQFF. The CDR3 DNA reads TGCAGCGTTGTAACCGGGGACAATGAGCAGTTCTTC.

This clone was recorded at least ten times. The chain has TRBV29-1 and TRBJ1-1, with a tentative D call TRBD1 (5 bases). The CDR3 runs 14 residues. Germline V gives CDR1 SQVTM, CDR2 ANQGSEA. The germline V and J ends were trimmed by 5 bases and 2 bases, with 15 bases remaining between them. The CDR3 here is CSVPPGLINTEAFF. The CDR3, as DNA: TGCAGCGTTCCCCCGGGACTGATAAACACTGAAGCTTTCTTT. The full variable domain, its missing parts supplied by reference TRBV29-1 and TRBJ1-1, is SAVISQKPSRDICQRGTSLTIQCQVDSQVTMMFWYRQQPGQSLTLIATANQGSEATYESGFVIDKFPISRPNLTFSTLTVSNMSPEDSSIYLCSVPPGLINTEAFFGQGTRLTVV.

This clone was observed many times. CDR3 sequence (DNA): TGTGCCAGTAGTACTGGGAGGATTACCCTAGAGACCCAGTACTTC. Translation: CASSTGRITLETQYF. This rearrangement joins TRBV19 to TRBJ2-5; the D gene is possibly TRBD2 (6 bases). The CDR3 spans 15 residues. The germline V and J ends were trimmed by 4 bases and 4 bases, with 16 bases remaining between them. Looked up from germline, CDR1 is LNHDA and CDR2 is SQIVND (reference sequence).

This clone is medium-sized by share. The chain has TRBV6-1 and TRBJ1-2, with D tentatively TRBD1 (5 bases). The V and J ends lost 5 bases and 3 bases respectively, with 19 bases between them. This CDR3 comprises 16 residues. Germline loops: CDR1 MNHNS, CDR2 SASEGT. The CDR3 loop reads CASSFGTTVDHYGYTF. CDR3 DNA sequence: TGTGCCAGCAGTTTCGGAACGACAGTGGATCACTATGGCTACACCTTC.

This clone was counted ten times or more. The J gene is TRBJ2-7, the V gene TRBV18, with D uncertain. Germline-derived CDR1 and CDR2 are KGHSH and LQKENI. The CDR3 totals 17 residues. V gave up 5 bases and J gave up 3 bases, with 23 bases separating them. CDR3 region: CASSSVHETNPHYEQYF. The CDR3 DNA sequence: TGTGCCAGCTCATCTGTTCACGAGACCAACCCCCACTACGAGCAGTACTTC.

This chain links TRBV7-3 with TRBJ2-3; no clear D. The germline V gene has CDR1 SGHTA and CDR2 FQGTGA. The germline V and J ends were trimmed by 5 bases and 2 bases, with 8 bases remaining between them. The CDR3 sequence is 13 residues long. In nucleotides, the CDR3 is TGTGCCAGCAGCCCAGCCCCCACAGATACGCAGTATTTT. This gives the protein CASSPAPTDTQYF.

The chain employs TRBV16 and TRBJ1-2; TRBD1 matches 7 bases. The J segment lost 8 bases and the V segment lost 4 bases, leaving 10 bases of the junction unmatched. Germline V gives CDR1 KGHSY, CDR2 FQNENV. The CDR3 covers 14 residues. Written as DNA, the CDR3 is TGTGCCAGCAGCCCTTCTCTGACAGGGTACGGCTACACCTTC. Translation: CASSPSLTGYGYTF.

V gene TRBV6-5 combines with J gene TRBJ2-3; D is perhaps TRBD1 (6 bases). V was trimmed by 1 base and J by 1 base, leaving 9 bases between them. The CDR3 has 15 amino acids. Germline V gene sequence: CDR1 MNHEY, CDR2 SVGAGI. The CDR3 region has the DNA TGTGCCAGCAGTTACTGGGCAGGGGGCACAGATACGCAGTATTTT. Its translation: CASSYWAGGTDTQYF.

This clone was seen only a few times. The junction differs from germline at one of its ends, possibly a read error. CDR3 nucleotide sequence: TGTGCCAGCAGCTTAGGGGGGACACCTCACACTGAATCTTTCTTT. Amino acids: CASSLGGTPHTESFF. The V call is TRBV7-9, the J call TRBJ1-1; D is possibly TRBD1 (6 bases). Germline V CDR1 and CDR2: SEHNR, FQNEAQ (reference sequence). This CDR3 spans 15 amino acids.

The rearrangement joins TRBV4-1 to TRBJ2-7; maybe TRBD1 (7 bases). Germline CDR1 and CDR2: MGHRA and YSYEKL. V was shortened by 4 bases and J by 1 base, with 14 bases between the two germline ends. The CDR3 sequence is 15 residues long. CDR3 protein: CASSRGTDTSYEQYF. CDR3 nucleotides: TGCGCCAGCAGCCGCGGGACAGATACTTCCTACGAGCAGTACTTC.

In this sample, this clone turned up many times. CDR3 nucleotides: TGTGCCAGTAGTATGAGCGGTGTCCCTGAAGCTTTCTTT. This translates into CASSMSGVPEAFF. The chain joins TRBV19 to TRBJ1-1; D is undetermined. This CDR3 spans 13 amino acids. Germline CDR1 is LNHDA and CDR2 is SQIVND (reference sequence). Trimming stripped 3 bases from V and 6 bases from J, with 11 bases between.

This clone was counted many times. In nucleotides, the CDR3 is TGTGCCAGCAGCTTAGTTGGTCACTTCACAGATACGCAGTATTTT. Amino acids: CASSLVGHFTDTQYF. This chain connects TRBV11-2 to TRBJ2-3, with D hard to call. The V gene lost 1 base and the J gene lost 2 bases, with 10 bases spanning the gap. Germline assignment: CDR1 SGHAT and CDR2 FQNNGV. This CDR3 is built from 15 residues.

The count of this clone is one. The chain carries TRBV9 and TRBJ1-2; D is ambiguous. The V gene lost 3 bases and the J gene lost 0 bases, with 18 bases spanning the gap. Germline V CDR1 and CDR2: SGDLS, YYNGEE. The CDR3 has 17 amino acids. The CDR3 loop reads CASSGDPTASSNYGYTF. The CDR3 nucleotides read TGTGCCAGCAGCGGAGACCCGACGGCATCTTCTAACTATGGCTACACCTTC.

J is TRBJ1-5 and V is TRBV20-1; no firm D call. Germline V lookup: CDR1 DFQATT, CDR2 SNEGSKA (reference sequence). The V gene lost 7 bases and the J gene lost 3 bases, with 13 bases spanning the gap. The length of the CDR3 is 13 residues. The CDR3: CSVGQDINQPQHF. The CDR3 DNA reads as TGCAGTGTTGGTCAGGATATCAATCAGCCCCAGCATTTT.

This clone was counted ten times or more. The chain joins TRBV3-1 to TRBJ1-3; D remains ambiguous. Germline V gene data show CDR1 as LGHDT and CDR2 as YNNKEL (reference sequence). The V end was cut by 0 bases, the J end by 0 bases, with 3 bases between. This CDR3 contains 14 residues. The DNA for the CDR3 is TGTGCCAGCAGCCAAGAGGCCTCTGGAAACACCATATATTTT. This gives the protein CASSQEASGNTIYF.